Below, 10 T cell receptor beta chains from the same sample are listed, as sequenced in a study of T cells after somatic rescue of genetic block. Assay used: immunoSEQ multiplex PCR; TCRdb lists only in-frame clones, some missing. This table holds 100,000 to 120,000 clones, about 89% found once. Sequencing input: peripheral blood mononuclear cells (PBMCs). The receptors come from a woman aged 18-29 years.

This rearrangement joins TRBV7-2 to TRBJ2-3; D may be TRBD2 (6 bases). Germline V CDR1 and CDR2: SGHTA, FQGNSA. The germline V and J ends were trimmed by 5 bases and 3 bases, with 18 bases remaining between them. CDR3 length: 16 amino acids. The CDR3 reads CASSPGWGGVTDTQYF. The DNA of the CDR3 is TGTGCCAGCAGCCCCGGATGGGGCGGGGTTACAGATACGCAGTATTTT. The entire variable domain, with the rest obtained from reference TRBV7-2 and TRBJ2-3, is as follows: GAGVSQSPSNKVTEKGKDVELRCDPISGHTALYWYRQSLGQGLEFLIYFQGNSAPDKSGLPSDRFSAERTGGSVSTLTIQRTQQEDSAVYLCASSPGWGGVTDTQYFGPGTRLTVL.

The gene calls are TRBV5-1 and TRBJ2-7, with TRBD1 matching over 9 bases. Germline V gives CDR1 SGHRS, CDR2 YFSETQ. J lost 5 bases, V lost 4 bases, and 7 bases had no gene match. The CDR3 consists of 14 residues. CDR3 in amino acids: CASSTYRGRDEQYF. The CDR3 nucleotides are TGCGCCAGCAGCACCTACAGGGGGCGGGACGAGCAGTACTTC.

The CDR3 region has the DNA TGTGCCAGCAGTTACGGGACTAGCGTTGATACGCAGTATTTT. Amino acids: CASSYGTSVDTQYF. This chain joins TRBV27 and TRBJ2-3; TRBD2 agrees at 10 bases. Germline assignment: CDR1 MNHEY and CDR2 SMNVEV (reference sequence). The V gene end was trimmed by 4 bases and the J gene end by 6 bases; junction bases not matched to a gene: 4. The CDR3 spans 14 residues.

This clone was counted only a few times. The rearrangement links TRBV7-9 to TRBJ1-1; D uncertain. The V end lost 6 bases, the J end lost 4 bases, and 9 bases lay between the germline ends. This CDR3 is built from 12 residues. Germline V gives CDR1 SEHNR, CDR2 FQNEAQ (reference sequence). The CDR3 loop reads CASSQTFTEAFF. The CDR3 DNA sequence: TGTGCCAGCAGTCAAACATTCACTGAAGCTTTCTTT.

The V call is TRBV7-2, the J call TRBJ2-7, with D perhaps TRBD2 (7 bases). CDR1 is SGHTA and CDR2 is FQGNSA in the germline V gene. The CDR3 is 15 residues long. V was pared by 1 base and J by 2 bases, with 12 bases between. The chain's CDR3 is CASSLESGGPYEQYF. CDR3 nucleotide sequence: TGTGCCAGCAGCTTAGAGTCCGGGGGGCCCTACGAGCAGTACTTC.

The chain is built from TRBV7-9 and TRBJ2-1, with 10 nucleotides matching TRBD2. The CDR3 extends over 16 amino acids. The germline gives CDR1 SEHNR, CDR2 FQNEAQ (reference sequence). Germline trimming cut 5 bases from V and 5 bases from J; bases unmatched to any gene: 9. This CDR3 reads CASSPHPAGGDNEQFF. Here the CDR3 DNA reads TGTGCCAGCAGCCCGCACCCAGCGGGGGGGGACAATGAGCAGTTCTTC.

Written as DNA, the CDR3 is TGTGCCTGGAATGCAGGCATTATGAACACTGAAGCTTTCTTT. It encodes CAWNAGIMNTEAFF. J is TRBJ1-1 and V is TRBV30; no firm D call. Germline V CDR1 and CDR2: GTSNPN, SVGIG (reference sequence). The CDR3 is 14 residues long. Trimming pared 4 bases from V and 0 bases from J, leaving 12 bases between.

This chain uses TRBV2 with TRBJ2-4, with TRBD2 matching over 9 bases. CDR1 is SNHLY, CDR2 FYNNEI, per germline. The V and J ends lost 6 bases and 8 bases, in that order; junction bases with no gene match: 8. The CDR3 is 14 residues long. The CDR3: CASRGGGETDIQYF. CDR3 bases: TGTGCCAGCAGAGGCGGGGGGGAGACGGACATTCAGTACTTC.

The chain links TRBV30 to TRBJ1-5, with D uncertain. The V gene's germline CDR1 is GTSNPN and CDR2 SVGIG (reference sequence). The ends were cut back, 3 bases at V and 0 bases at J, with 12 bases in the middle. The CDR3 sequence is 15 residues long. CDR3 in DNA: TGTGCCTGGAGCCCGACTTTCCGTAGCAATCAGCCCCAGCATTTT. It codes for CAWSPTFRSNQPQHF.

This clone has only a few counts. The genes are TRBV7-9 and TRBJ1-6; 10 nucleotides match TRBD1. Unmatched junction bases numbered 7, after V lost 3 bases and J lost 8 bases. The CDR3 runs to 16 residues. Germline V gene data show CDR1 as SEHNR and CDR2 as FQNEAQ (reference sequence). The chain's CDR3 is CASSLATGGSDSPLHF. DNA of the CDR3: TGTGCCAGCAGCTTGGCGACAGGGGGCTCGGATTCACCCCTCCACTTT.